The T cell receptor (beta chain) described here comes from a study of cytomegalovirus exposure and HLA in healthy donors. All donors participated as healthy donors of bone marrow. The germline gives CDR1 LNHDA, CDR2 SQIVND (reference sequence). Unmatched junction bases numbered 13, after V lost 6 bases and J lost 0 bases. The CDR3 is 18 amino acids. PCR used 60 Vbeta primers and 13 Jbeta primers. Generated by immunoSEQ multiplex PCR, the TCRdb table keeps only in-frame clones and is missing some. Of more than 20,000 clones in the sample, roughly three quarters are singletons; the top ten hold approximately 4.9%.

This chain links TRBV19 with TRBJ1-5; 8 positions agree with TRBD1. The sequencing sample was made of PBMCs. The receptor's source is a male donor in good health and CMV-seronegative. CDR3 sequence (DNA): TGTGCCAGTAGACACTCCGGGACAGGTTCTTTTAGCAATCAGCCCCAGCATTTT. This gives the protein CASRHSGTGSFSNQPQHF.